Included here is one TCR beta chain sequence, with context. Its specificity is not known. This sample stems from a study of shared clonotypes between healthy human individuals. Study-level background: Two female and a few male donors aged 18 to 49 were enrolled.

Repertoires were generated with immunoSEQ multiplex PCR, while TCRdb's copy carries only in-frame clones and drops some. The sample includes some 1.5 million clones, 95% to 99% of them seen just once. Regarding the study as a whole: Sampling was confined to blood; repertoires within tissues likely differ. Generation probability values for non-shared clonotypes were lower than those for clonotypes shared by all four donors.

Trimming removed 5 bases from V and 12 bases from J, with 18 bases in between. Germline CDR1 reads SGHRS; CDR2 reads YFSETQ. CDR3 length: 13 residues. The clonotype originates from a man aged 25 to 45 in good health. The chain is built from TRBV5-1 and TRBJ2-1; D gene unclear. The sample taken for sequencing was naive CD4+ T cells sorted from blood. Described subset: CD45RA+ positively selected. The CDR3 nucleotides read TGCGCCAGCAGTTCTCCTTTACCGGGCTTGCAGTTCTTC. This codes for CASSSPLPGLQFF.